A single sample gave rise to the 7 T cell receptor beta chains below, sequenced in a study of identical twins. TCRdb re-called the 5' RACE reads with MiXCR, one entry per CDR3 protein. The repertoire holds about 720,000 distinct CDR3 sequences, with around a sixth as singletons. This sample also belongs to another study, concerning T cells expressing NK-cell markers.

Sample: PBMCs. The receptors originated from a woman younger than 30 in good health.

This clonotype was observed a few times. The V call is TRBV20-1, the J call TRBJ2-2; 9 bases are a match to TRBD1. The CDR3 loop spans 15 amino acids. V lost 0 bases to trimming and J lost 9 bases; unmatched junction nucleotides: 8. Germline CDR1 reads DFQATT; CDR2 reads SNEGSKA (reference sequence). CDR3 DNA sequence: TGCAGTGCTAGAGATTCGGGACAGGGAAGCCGGGAGCTGTTTTTT. This codes for CSARDSGQGSRELFF.

The chain joins TRBV12-3 or TRBV12-4 to TRBJ2-1; TRBD1 might be the D (5 bases). Trimming took 0 bases from V and 5 from J, leaving 14 bases between them. The CDR3 length is 16 residues. The CDR3 bases are TGTGCCAGCAGTTTAGCATTGGGGCCCGGTCACAATGAGCAGTTCTTC. This sequence encodes CASSLALGPGHNEQFF.

The sample holds a few counts of this clonotype. The CDR3 loop is CASSSDPDYNSPLHF. For the CDR3, the DNA is TGTGCCAGCAGCTCCGACCCGGATTATAATTCACCCCTCCACTTT. The chain has TRBV6-1 and TRBJ1-6; D gene ambiguous. The germline V gene has CDR1 MNHNS and CDR2 SASEGT. The V and J ends lost 6 bases and 4 bases respectively, with 13 bases between them. There are 15 residues in the CDR3.

The chain links TRBV12-3 or TRBV12-4 to TRBJ2-5, with 10 nucleotides matching TRBD2. The V gene end was trimmed by 7 bases and the J gene end by 2 bases; junction bases not matched to a gene: 10. The CDR3 length is 16 residues. The CDR3 is CASTPLAGGFQETQYF. In nucleotides, the CDR3 is TGTGCCAGCACCCCCTTAGCGGGGGGCTTTCAAGAGACCCAGTACTTC.

This chain joins TRBV20-1 and TRBJ2-4, with 14 bases lining up with TRBD2. Unmatched junction bases numbered 3, after V lost 3 bases and J lost 8 bases. Germline lookup yields CDR1 DFQATT and CDR2 SNEGSKA (reference sequence). The CDR3 is 14 amino acids. In DNA, the CDR3 is TGCAGTGCTAGGAAGGGACTAGCGGGAGACATTCAGTACTTC. This codes for CSARKGLAGDIQYF.

The V and J genes are TRBV2 and TRBJ2-7; TRBD1 aligns across 7 bases. The CDR3 runs 14 residues. Germline trimming cut 8 bases from V and 0 bases from J; bases unmatched to any gene: 7. Germline V lookup: CDR1 SNHLY, CDR2 FYNNEI. The CDR3 protein is CASLLQGHSYEQYF. As DNA, the CDR3 is TGTGCCAGCTTATTACAGGGGCACTCCTACGAGCAGTACTTC.

This clonotype was detected only a few times. The chain combines TRBV29-1 with TRBJ1-5; the D gene is possibly TRBD1 (5 bases). V was pared by 6 bases and J by 6 bases, with 15 bases between. The CDR3 has 13 amino acids. The V gene's germline CDR1 is SQVTM and CDR2 ANQGSEA. The CDR3 here is CSVTRDSGQPQHF. The CDR3 region has the DNA TGCAGCGTGACCAGGGATTCTGGTCAGCCCCAGCATTTT.